This T cell receptor (beta chain) was recovered during a study of CD8 T cells in ankylosing spondylitis. Study conclusions and caveats: Disease-linked clones proved CD8+ and comparatively uncommon in peripheral blood. Significant enrichment of disease-linked clones was reported in matched ankylosing spondylitis synovial fluid. For ankylosing spondylitis blood, a TCR beta motif of 7 to 9 highly homologous variants appeared characteristic.

In making TCR beta libraries, quantitative 5'-RACE with molecular barcodes was used. TCRdb ran MiXCR on the 5' RACE reads and lists one entry per CDR3 protein. The sample lists roughly 240,000 distinct CDR3 sequences, approximately 8.4% occurring once. Notes on this clonotype: The antigen remains undetermined.

V dropped 2 bases and J dropped 4 bases, with 18 bases sitting between them. Germline CDR1 reads SGHNT; CDR2 reads YYREEE (reference sequence). The CDR3 is 16 amino acids. The chain has TRBV5-4 and TRBJ1-2; D might be TRBD1 (5 bases). This clonotype was obtained from a female donor with ankylosing spondylitis or in good health (not recorded which). The material sequenced was blood, either unsorted or a sorted T cell fraction (not recorded which). CDR3 DNA sequence: TGTGCCAGCAGCTTATCCGGCGGCAGGGCTCTCTATGGCTACACCTTC. It translates to CASSLSGGRALYGYTF.